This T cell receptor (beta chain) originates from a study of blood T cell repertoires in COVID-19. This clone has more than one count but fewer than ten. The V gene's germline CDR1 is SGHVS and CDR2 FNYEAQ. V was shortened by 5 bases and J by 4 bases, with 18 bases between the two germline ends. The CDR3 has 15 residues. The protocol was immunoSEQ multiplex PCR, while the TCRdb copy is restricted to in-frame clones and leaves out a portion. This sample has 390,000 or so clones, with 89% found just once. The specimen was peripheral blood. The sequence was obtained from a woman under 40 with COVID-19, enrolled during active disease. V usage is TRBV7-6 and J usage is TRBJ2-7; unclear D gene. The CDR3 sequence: CASSPTTGSVYEQYF. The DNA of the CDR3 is TGTGCCAGCAGCCCCACTACTGGATCGGTTTACGAGCAGTACTTC.